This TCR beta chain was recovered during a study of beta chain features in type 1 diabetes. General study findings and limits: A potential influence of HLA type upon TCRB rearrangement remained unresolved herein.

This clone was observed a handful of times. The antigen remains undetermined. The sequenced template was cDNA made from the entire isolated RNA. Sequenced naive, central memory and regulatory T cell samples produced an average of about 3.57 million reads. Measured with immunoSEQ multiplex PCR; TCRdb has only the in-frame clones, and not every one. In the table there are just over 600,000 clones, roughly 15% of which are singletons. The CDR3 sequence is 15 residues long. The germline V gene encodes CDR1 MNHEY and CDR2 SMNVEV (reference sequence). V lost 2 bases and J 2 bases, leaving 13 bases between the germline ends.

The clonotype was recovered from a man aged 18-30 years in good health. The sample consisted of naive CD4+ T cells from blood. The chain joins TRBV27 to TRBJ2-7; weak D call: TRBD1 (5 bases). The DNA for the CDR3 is TGTGCCAGCAGTTTAGGGCAGGGCCTTACCTACGAGCAGTACTTC. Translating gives CASSLGQGLTYEQYF.